The rows below give T cell receptor beta chains drawn from one sample of a study of CD8 T cells in Susac syndrome. One entry per CDR3 protein, called by TCRdb with MiXCR from the immunoSEQ multiplex PCR reads. The table lists about 160,000 distinct CDR3 sequences, roughly 94% of them singletons, with roughly 0.08% in the top ten. The sequenced sample was CD4+ T cells from PBMCs. The source is a human donor in good health. Each CDR3 is given with its conserved first and last residue. The D gene is left open where the match is weak. A clone size is listed for some rows: how often the clone was seen (once, few, many), or a class if it is expanded.

>TRBJ1-5|.|.|TRBV12-3/TRBV12-4
TGTGCCAGCAGTTTGATGGGGGGCAATCAGCCCCAGCATTTT
CASSLMGGNQPQHF
>TRBJ1-1|.|.|TRBV29-1
TGCAGCGTTGACAGGGACGACACTGAAGCTTTCTTT
CSVDRDDTEAFF
>TRBJ2-6|.|.|TRBV14
TGTGCCAGCAGCCAGTGGTCGGGGGCCAACGTCCTGACTTTC
CASSQWSGANVLTF
>TRBJ2-7|.|.|TRBV6-1
TGTGCCAGCGGGAAGCGGGCGGAAAGCTCCTACGAGCAGTACTTC
CASGKRAESSYEQYF
>TRBJ2-2|.|.|TRBV6-1
TGTGCCAGCAGTGAACCAAATCTACCGCTGTTTTTT
CASSEPNLPLFF
>TRBJ1-2|.|once|TRBV28
TGTGCCAGCAGTTTAACAGGAAACTATGACTACACCTTC
CASSLTGNYDYTF
>TRBJ2-5|.|.|TRBV6-2/TRBV6-3
TGTGCCAGCTCCCGGCACGGTCCCCAAGAGACCCAGTACTTC
CASSRHGPQETQYF
>TRBJ1-1|.|few|TRBV7-2
TGTGCCAGCAGCCGGCGGGCAGGGCAGGCGCTGGCTTTCTTT
CASSRRAGQALAFF
>TRBJ2-6|TRBD1|few|TRBV27
TGTGCCAGCAGTCCGGGACAGGGCCGCTCTGGGGCCAACGTCCTGACTTTC
CASSPGQGRSGANVLTF
>TRBJ2-7|.|.|TRBV3-1
TGTGCCAGCAGTCCTCGGAGGGCGTCCTACGAGCAGTACTTC
CASSPRRASYEQYF
>TRBJ1-2|TRBD1|.|TRBV6-5
TGTGCCAGCAGAAGACAGGGGTCTAACTATGGCTACACCTTC
CASRRQGSNYGYTF
>TRBJ2-2|.|.|TRBV4-3
TGCGCCAGCAGCCAAACAGGGATCACCGGGGAGCTGTTTTTT
CASSQTGITGELFF
>TRBJ1-1|TRBD1|.|TRBV18
TGTGCCAGCTCACCAGGGGACAGGGTGAACACTGAAGCTTTCTTT
CASSPGDRVNTEAFF
>TRBJ2-5|TRBD2|.|TRBV20-1
TGCAGTGGTTCGCGGGGGGGCGGGGGAGAGACCCAGTACTTC
CSGSRGGGGETQYF
>TRBJ1-4|.|once|TRBV28
TGTGCCAGCAGTGCGGACGGTAATGAAAAACTGTTTTTT
CASSADGNEKLFF
>TRBJ2-7|.|.|TRBV6-5
TGTGCCAGCACCCCGGGTCTCCATCCCTACGAGCAGTACTTC
CASTPGLHPYEQYF
>TRBJ2-7|.|.|TRBV4-3
TGCGCCAGCAGCCAACGGCGGGACCGTGCGGGCGAGCAGTACTTC
CASSQRRDRAGEQYF
>TRBJ1-2|.|.|TRBV5-6
TGTGCCAGCAGCCCGACAGACGAGAGTGATTACACCTTC
CASSPTDESDYTF
>TRBJ1-3|.|.|TRBV12-3/TRBV12-4
TGTGCCAGCAGTAAAAGCCCACAGGGTGCTGGAAACACCATATATTTT
CASSKSPQGAGNTIYF
>TRBJ2-7|.|.|TRBV7-9
TGTGCCAGCAGCTTACGGGCAGGGAAAACCTACGAGCAGTACTTC
CASSLRAGKTYEQYF
>TRBJ2-5|.|.|TRBV5-1
TGCGCCAGCGGCAAACAAGAGACCCAGTACTTC
CASGKQETQYF
>TRBJ1-2|.|.|TRBV20-1
TGCAGTGCTAGAGACCCCAGTGGGGCGCATGGCTACACCTTC
CSARDPSGAHGYTF
>TRBJ2-3|.|few|TRBV6-5
TGTGCCAGCAGTTACTCTCCAGGACCCACAGATACGCAGTATTTT
CASSYSPGPTDTQYF
>TRBJ1-2|TRBD1|.|TRBV29-1
TGCAGCATAACGACAGGGGTGAACTATGGCTACACCTTC
CSITTGVNYGYTF
>TRBJ2-1|TRBD2|.|TRBV12-3/TRBV12-4
TGTGCCAGCCATCGTAGCGGGGCCCGAGGAGGGAGGGCCGGCAATGAGCAGTTCTTC
CASHRSGARGGRAGNEQFF
>TRBJ1-1|.|.|TRBV5-1
TGCGCCAGCAGCCTGACTGAAACAGGGTCGAACACTGAAGCTTTCTTT
CASSLTETGSNTEAFF
>TRBJ1-1|.|few|TRBV11-2
TGTGCCAGCAGCTTAGGAGTGAGGAGGCTGAACACTGAAGCTTTCTTT
CASSLGVRRLNTEAFF
>TRBJ1-3|TRBD1|.|TRBV4-3
TGCGCCAGCAGCCTTACACAGGGGGGTTCTGGAAACACCATATATTTT
CASSLTQGGSGNTIYF
>TRBJ2-1|.|.|TRBV9
TGTGCCAGCAGCCCAGGGGGGACGGCCGGGAATGAGCAGTTCTTC
CASSPGGTAGNEQFF
>TRBJ1-1|TRBD1|.|TRBV29-1
TGCAGCGTGGGACAGAGAATGAACACTGAAGCTTTCTTT
CSVGQRMNTEAFF
>TRBJ2-7|.|.|TRBV18
TGTGCCAGCTCACCTCGGGACTGGACCTACGAGCAGTACTTC
CASSPRDWTYEQYF
>TRBJ2-2|TRBD1|.|TRBV4-1
TGCGCCAGCAGCCAAGAGTCCCGCCGGGACAGGGGGATAGGCACCGGGGAGCTGTTTTTT
CASSQESRRDRGIGTGELFF
>TRBJ2-2|.|.|TRBV7-9
TGTGCCAGCAGCTCGTCAGCGAACACCGGGGAGCTGTTTTTT
CASSSSANTGELFF
>TRBJ2-7|.|few|TRBV7-9
TGTGCCAGCAGCTTAGACTTCGGGCAGGAAGGTTCCTACGAGCAGTACTTC
CASSLDFGQEGSYEQYF
>TRBJ1-6|.|.|TRBV7-9
TGTGCCAGCGGGGCAGGGGTGAGTAATTCACCCCTCCACTTT
CASGAGVSNSPLHF
>TRBJ1-2|.|.|TRBV20-1
TGCAGTGCACCTGGGGGCGACTATGGCTACACCTTC
CSAPGGDYGYTF
>TRBJ1-5|TRBD1|.|TRBV3-1
TGTGCCAGCAGCCCGGGACAGAGTAGCAATCAGCCCCAGCATTTT
CASSPGQSSNQPQHF
>TRBJ1-5|.|.|TRBV7-2
TGTGCCAGCAGCTTTGGGGCTCAAGGAATGCGGCCCCAGCATTTT
CASSFGAQGMRPQHF
>TRBJ1-1|TRBD1|.|TRBV4-1
TGCGCCAGCAGCCAAGCGGACAGGGAGTATGGTGTAGCTTTCTTT
CASSQADREYGVAFF
>TRBJ1-5|TRBD1|once|TRBV10-3
TGTGCCATCAGTGATGGACAGGGGGCACAGCCCCAGCATTTT
CAISDGQGAQPQHF
>TRBJ2-7|.|.|TRBV2
TGTGCCAGCTCCGGGACATCGGATTCCTACGAGCAGTACTTC
CASSGTSDSYEQYF
>TRBJ2-7|TRBD1|.|TRBV20-1
TGCAGTGCTAGACCCGGGACAGCCTACGAGCAGTACTTC
CSARPGTAYEQYF
>TRBJ1-2|TRBD1|.|TRBV13
TGTGCCAGCAGCTCCGGGACAGGGACGCCCAACTATGGCTACACCTTC
CASSSGTGTPNYGYTF
>TRBJ2-1|.|.|TRBV2
TGTGCCAGCAGTGAAAACCCTGGAAATGAGCAGTTCTTC
CASSENPGNEQFF
>TRBJ1-4|.|.|TRBV2
TGTGCCAGCAGTGAACGCGGGACCGTGGAAAAACTGTTTTTT
CASSERGTVEKLFF
>TRBJ2-1|.|.|TRBV30
TGTGCCTGGGAGAAGAGCCGCAATGAGCAGTTCTTC
CAWEKSRNEQFF
>TRBJ2-5|TRBD2|few|TRBV12-3/TRBV12-4
TGTGCCAGCAGTTTGGGACTAGCGGGAGAAGAGACCCAGTACTTC
CASSLGLAGEETQYF
>TRBJ2-7|.|.|TRBV5-1
TGCGCCAGCAGCTTCGCGGACGAGCAGTACTTC
CASSFADEQYF